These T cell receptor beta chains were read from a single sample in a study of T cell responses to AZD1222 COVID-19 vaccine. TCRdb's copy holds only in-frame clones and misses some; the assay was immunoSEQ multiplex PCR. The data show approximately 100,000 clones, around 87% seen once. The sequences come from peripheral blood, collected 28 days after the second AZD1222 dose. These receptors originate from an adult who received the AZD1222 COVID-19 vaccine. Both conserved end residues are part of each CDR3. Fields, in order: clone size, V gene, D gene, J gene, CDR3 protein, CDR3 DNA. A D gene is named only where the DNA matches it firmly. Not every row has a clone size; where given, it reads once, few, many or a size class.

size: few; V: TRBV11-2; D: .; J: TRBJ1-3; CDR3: CASSLVLGFSSGNTIYF; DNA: TGTGCCAGCAGCTTAGTGCTGGGGTTTAGCTCTGGAAACACCATATATTTT
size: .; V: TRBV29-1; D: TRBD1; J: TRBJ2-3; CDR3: CSVGTGVRADTQYF; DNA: TGCAGCGTTGGGACAGGGGTTCGGGCAGATACGCAGTATTTT
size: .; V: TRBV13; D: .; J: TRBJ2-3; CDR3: CASSFTGSTDTQYF; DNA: TGTGCCAGCAGCTTTACAGGGAGCACAGATACGCAGTATTTT
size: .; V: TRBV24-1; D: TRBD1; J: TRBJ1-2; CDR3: CATSDTQGAGGYTF; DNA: TGTGCCACCAGTGATACTCAGGGGGCGGGTGGCTACACCTTC
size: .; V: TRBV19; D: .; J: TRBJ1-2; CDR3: CASGPETVTYGYTF; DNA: TGTGCCAGTGGGCCTGAGACAGTCACCTATGGCTACACCTTC
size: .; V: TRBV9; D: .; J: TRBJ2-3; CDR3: CASSVWGSDTDTQYF; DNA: TGTGCCAGCAGCGTCTGGGGTTCGGACACAGATACGCAGTATTTT
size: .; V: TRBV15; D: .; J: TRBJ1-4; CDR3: CATSRDVRATNEKLFF; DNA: TGTGCCACCAGCAGAGACGTCAGGGCAACTAATGAAAAACTGTTTTTT
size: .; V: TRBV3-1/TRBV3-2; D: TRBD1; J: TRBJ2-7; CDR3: CASSVRTGYEQYF; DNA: TGTGCCAGCAGCGTAAGGACAGGCTACGAGCAGTACTTC
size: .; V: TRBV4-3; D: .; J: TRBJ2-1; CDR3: CASSQESRGSYNEQFF; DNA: TGCGCCAGCAGCCAAGAGTCGCGCGGGTCCTACAATGAGCAGTTCTTC
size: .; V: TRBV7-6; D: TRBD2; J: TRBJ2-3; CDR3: CASSRLGGREGDTQYF; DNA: TGTGCCAGCAGCCGCCTTGGGGGGCGGGAGGGAGATACGCAGTATTTT
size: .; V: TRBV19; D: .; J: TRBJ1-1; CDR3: CASSIEGKMNTEAFF; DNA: TGTGCCAGTAGTATAGAAGGGAAAATGAACACTGAAGCTTTCTTT
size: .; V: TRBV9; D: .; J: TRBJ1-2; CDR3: CASSVADIGYGYTF; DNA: TGTGCCAGCAGCGTGGCGGACATAGGGTATGGCTACACCTTC
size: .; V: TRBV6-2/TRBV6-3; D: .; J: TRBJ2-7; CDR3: CASSRIASEQYF; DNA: TGTGCCAGCAGCCGTATAGCGAGCGAGCAGTACTTC
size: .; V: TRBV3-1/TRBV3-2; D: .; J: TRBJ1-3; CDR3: CASSRGQGNTIYF; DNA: TGTGCCAGCAGCCGTGGGCAGGGAAACACCATATATTTT
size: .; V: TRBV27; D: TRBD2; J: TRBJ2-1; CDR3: CASSLSQLAENNEQFF; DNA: TGTGCCAGCAGTTTATCACAACTAGCGGAAAACAATGAGCAGTTCTTC
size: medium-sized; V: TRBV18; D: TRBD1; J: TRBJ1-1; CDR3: CASSRTGENTEAFF; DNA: TGTGCCAGCTCCCGGACAGGTGAGAACACTGAAGCTTTCTTT
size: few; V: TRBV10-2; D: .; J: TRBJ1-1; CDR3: CASSERMGEGMNTEAFF; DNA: TGCGCCAGCAGTGAGCGGATGGGGGAGGGGATGAACACTGAAGCTTTCTTT
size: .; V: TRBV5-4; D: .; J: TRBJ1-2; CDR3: CASRQDRLYGYTF; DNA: TGTGCCAGCCGCCAAGACAGGCTCTATGGCTACACCTTC
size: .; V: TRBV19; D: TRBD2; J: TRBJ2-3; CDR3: CASSISLRLAGGPRDTQYF; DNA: TGTGCCAGTAGTATCTCCCTACGCCTAGCGGGGGGTCCTAGGGATACGCAGTATTTT
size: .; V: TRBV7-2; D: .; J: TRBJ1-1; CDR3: CASSLSRGRDTEAFF; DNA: TGTGCCAGCAGCTTGAGTAGGGGGAGGGACACTGAAGCTTTCTTT
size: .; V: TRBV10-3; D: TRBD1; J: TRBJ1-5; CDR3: CAISEKGAAQPQHF; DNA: TGTGCCATCAGTGAGAAGGGGGCGGCCCAGCCCCAGCATTTT
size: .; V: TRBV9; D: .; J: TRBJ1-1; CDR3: CASSQGMNTEAFF; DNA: TGTGCCAGCAGCCAGGGGATGAACACTGAAGCTTTCTTT
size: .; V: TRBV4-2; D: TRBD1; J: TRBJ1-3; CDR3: CASSPRDREYTIYF; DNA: TGTGCCAGCAGCCCGCGGGACAGGGAATACACCATATATTTT
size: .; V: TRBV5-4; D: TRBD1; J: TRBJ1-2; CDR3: CASSVGTGDYGYTF; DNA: TGTGCCAGCAGCGTGGGGACAGGGGACTATGGCTACACCTTC
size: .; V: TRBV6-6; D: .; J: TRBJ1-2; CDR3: CASSQAGYGYTF; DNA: TGTGCCAGCAGTCAGGCAGGGTATGGCTACACCTTC
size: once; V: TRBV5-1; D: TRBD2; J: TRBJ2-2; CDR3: CASSSGTSGGARTGELFF; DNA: TGCGCCAGCAGCTCCGGGACTAGCGGGGGGGCTCGAACCGGGGAGCTGTTTTTT
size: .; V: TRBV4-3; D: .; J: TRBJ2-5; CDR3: CASSQVQGRGETQYF; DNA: TGCGCCAGCAGCCAAGTGCAGGGGCGCGGAGAGACCCAGTACTTC
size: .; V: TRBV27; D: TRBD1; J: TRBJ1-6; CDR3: CASSLGPSRQGSSPLHF; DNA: TGTGCCAGCAGTTTAGGGCCCTCTCGACAGGGAAGTTCACCCCTCCACTTT
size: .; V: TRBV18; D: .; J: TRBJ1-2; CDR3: CASSPPGGAHYGYTF; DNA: TGTGCCAGCTCACCACCGGGGGGCGCGCACTATGGCTACACCTTC
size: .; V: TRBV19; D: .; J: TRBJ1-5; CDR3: CATKWGTGNQPQHF; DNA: TGTGCCACCAAGTGGGGGACTGGGAATCAGCCCCAGCATTTT
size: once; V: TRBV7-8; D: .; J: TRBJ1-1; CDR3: CASSSQQNTEAFF; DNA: TGTGCCAGCAGCTCACAACAGAACACTGAAGCTTTCTTT
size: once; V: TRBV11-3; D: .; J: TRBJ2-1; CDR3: CASSLPGLYNEQFF; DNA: TGTGCCAGCAGCCTCCCTGGACTCTACAATGAGCAGTTCTTC
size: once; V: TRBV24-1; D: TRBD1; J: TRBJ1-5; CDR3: CATSGTGVNQPQHF; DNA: TGTGCCACTTCCGGGACAGGGGTCAATCAGCCCCAGCATTTT
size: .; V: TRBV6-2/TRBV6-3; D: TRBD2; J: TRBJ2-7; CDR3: CASSYSRIRLAGEQYF; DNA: TGTGCCAGCAGTTACTCCCGAATTCGACTAGCGGGCGAGCAGTACTTC
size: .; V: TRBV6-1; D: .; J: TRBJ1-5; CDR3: CASSEAYSNQPQHF; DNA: TGTGCCAGCAGTGAAGCGTATAGCAATCAGCCCCAGCATTTT
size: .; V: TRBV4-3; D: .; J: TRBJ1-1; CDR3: CASSQVLSTHGDTEAFF; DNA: TGCGCCAGCAGCCAAGTTCTCTCCACCCACGGGGACACTGAAGCTTTCTTT
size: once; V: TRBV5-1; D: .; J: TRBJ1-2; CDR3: CASSPGGTQYYGYTF; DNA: TGCGCCAGCAGCCCGGGAGGGACACAATACTATGGCTACACCTTC
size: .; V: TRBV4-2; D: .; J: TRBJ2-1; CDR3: CASSHVSIRSSYNEQFF; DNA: TGTGCCAGCAGCCACGTAAGCATTAGGAGCTCCTACAATGAGCAGTTCTTC
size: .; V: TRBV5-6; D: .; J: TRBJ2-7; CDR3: CASSLAQGLNEQYF; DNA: TGTGCCAGCAGCTTAGCCCAGGGCCTCAACGAGCAGTACTTC
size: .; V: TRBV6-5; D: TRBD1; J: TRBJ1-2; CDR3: CASSYSTGTGPHTF; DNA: TGTGCCAGCAGTTATTCAACCGGGACAGGACCCCACACCTTC
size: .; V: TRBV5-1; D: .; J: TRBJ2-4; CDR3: CASSLGSQDQNIQYF; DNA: TGCGCCAGCAGCTTAGGATCGCAAGACCAAAACATTCAGTACTTC
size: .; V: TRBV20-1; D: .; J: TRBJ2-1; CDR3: CSARDTPQQFF; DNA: TGCAGTGCTAGAGATACGCCCCAGCAGTTCTTC
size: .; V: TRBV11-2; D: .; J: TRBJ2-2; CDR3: CASSSVTGGELFF; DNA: TGTGCCAGTTCTTCGGTTACGGGCGGGGAGCTGTTTTTT
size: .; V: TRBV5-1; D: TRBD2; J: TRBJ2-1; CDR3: CASSLASAGGPYEQFF; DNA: TGCGCCAGCAGCTTGGCTTCAGCGGGGGGGCCTTATGAGCAGTTCTTC
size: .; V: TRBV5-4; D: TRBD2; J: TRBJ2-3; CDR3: CASSLGTSGTDTQYF; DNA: TGTGCCAGCAGCTTGGGGACTAGCGGCACAGATACGCAGTATTTT
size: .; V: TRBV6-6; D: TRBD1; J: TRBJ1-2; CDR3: CASSPAVGDRGRKSYGYTF; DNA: TGTGCCAGCAGTCCCGCGGTCGGGGACAGGGGCAGGAAGAGCTATGGCTACACCTTC
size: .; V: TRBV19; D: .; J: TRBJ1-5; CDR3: CASGGRQGRNNQPQHF; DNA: TGTGCCAGTGGTGGAAGGCAGGGTCGGAACAATCAGCCCCAGCATTTT
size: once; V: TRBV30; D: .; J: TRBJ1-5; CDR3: CAWSGTVGQPQHF; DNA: TGTGCCTGGAGTGGGACGGTGGGTCAGCCCCAGCATTTT
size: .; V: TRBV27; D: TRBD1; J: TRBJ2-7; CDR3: CASSWVQGAEEQYF; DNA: TGTGCCAGCAGTTGGGTCCAGGGGGCGGAGGAGCAGTACTTC
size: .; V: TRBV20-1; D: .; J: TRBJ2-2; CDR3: CSASRANTGELFF; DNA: TGCAGTGCTAGTCGGGCGAACACCGGGGAGCTGTTTTTT
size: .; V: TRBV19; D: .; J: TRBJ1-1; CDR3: CASNQEGDTEAFF; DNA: TGTGCCAGTAATCAGGAGGGGGACACTGAAGCTTTCTTT
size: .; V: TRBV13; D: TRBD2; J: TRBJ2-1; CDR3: CASSFLGAGAANEQFF; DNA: TGTGCCAGCAGCTTTTTGGGAGCGGGGGCTGCCAATGAGCAGTTCTTC
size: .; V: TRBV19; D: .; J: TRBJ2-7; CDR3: CASSIDRSRSYEQYF; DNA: TGTGCCAGTAGTATAGATCGAAGCAGGTCCTACGAGCAGTACTTC
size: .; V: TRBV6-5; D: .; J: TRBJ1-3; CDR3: CASSSLPLRSGNTIYF; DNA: TGTGCCAGCAGTTCCCTCCCGCTCAGGTCCGGAAACACCATATATTTT
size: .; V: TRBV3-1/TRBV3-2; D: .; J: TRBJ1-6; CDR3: CASSQVLGANSPLHF; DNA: TGTGCCAGCAGCCAGGTTCTTGGGGCCAATTCACCCCTCCACTTT
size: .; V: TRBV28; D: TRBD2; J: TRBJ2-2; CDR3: CASSFGLAGGNTGELFF; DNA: TGTGCCAGCAGTTTTGGGCTAGCGGGAGGGAACACCGGGGAGCTGTTTTTT
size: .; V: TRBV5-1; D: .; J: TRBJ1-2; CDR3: CASSLVGEGGYTF; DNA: TGCGCCAGCAGCTTGGTTGGGGAAGGGGGCTACACCTTC